These 27 T cell receptor beta chains were sequenced from one sample in a study of blood T cell repertoires in COVID-19. The method was immunoSEQ multiplex PCR; TCRdb's version includes in-frame clones alone and lacks a portion of them. The table shows about 270,000 clones, with 81% occurring only once. The sample was peripheral blood. The source of these receptors is an older woman with active or convalescent COVID-19.

The chain recombines TRBV2 with TRBJ1-3; weak D call: TRBD1 (6 bases). The length of the CDR3 is 14 residues. The V gene's germline CDR1 is SNHLY and CDR2 FYNNEI. The ends were cut back, 7 bases at V and 4 bases at J, with 14 bases in the middle. CDR3 sequence reads: CASTRTDPGNTIYF. In DNA, the CDR3 is TGTGCCAGCACTAGGACAGACCCAGGAAACACCATATATTTT.

This sequence joins TRBV19 and TRBJ2-6; TRBD2 is a possible D gene (5 bases). Germline V gives CDR1 LNHDA, CDR2 SQIVND (reference sequence). The ends were cut back, 1 base at V and 0 bases at J, with 19 bases in the middle. CDR3 size: 20 residues. CDR3 sequence reads: CASSIAGSIGRDSGANVLTF. CDR3 in DNA: TGTGCCAGTAGTATAGCGGGGTCTATTGGACGGGACTCTGGGGCCAACGTCCTGACTTTC. Full variable domain (outside the CDR3, taken from reference TRBV19 and TRBJ2-6): DGGITQSPKYLFRKEGQNVTLSCEQNLNHDAMYWYRQDPGQGLRLIYYSQIVNDFQKGDIAEGYSVSREKKESFPLTVTSAQKNPTAFYLCASSIAGSIGRDSGANVLTFGAGSRLTVL.

The genes are TRBV18 and TRBJ1-5; D possibly corresponds to TRBD1 (5 bases). This CDR3 has 16 residues. Germline V gives CDR1 KGHSH, CDR2 LQKENI. Trimming removed 4 bases from V and 1 base from J, with 14 bases in between. The CDR3 sequence is CASSLAGGGSNQPQHF. For the CDR3, the DNA is TGTGCCAGCTCACTCGCCGGGGGGGGGAGCAATCAGCCCCAGCATTTT.

This clone came up a few times. The V call is TRBV7-3, the J call TRBJ2-6; 12 bases line up with TRBD2. The J segment lost 2 bases and the V segment lost 4 bases, leaving 6 bases of the junction unmatched. The CDR3 sequence is 18 residues long. Germline CDR1 SGHTA, CDR2 FQGTGA. In DNA form, the CDR3 reads TGTGCCAGCAGCTCGGCTAGCGGGGGGGCCACTGGGGCCAACGTCCTGACTTTC. Translated: CASSSASGGATGANVLTF.

The V and J genes are TRBV27 and TRBJ2-2, with D unclear. Germline V gene lookup returns CDR1 MNHEY and CDR2 SMNVEV (reference sequence). V lost 6 bases and J 9 bases, leaving 8 bases between the germline ends. There are 11 residues in the CDR3. The CDR3 bases are TGTGCCAGCAGACTAACCCGGGAGCTGTTTTTT. This translates into CASRLTRELFF.

The V gene is TRBV4-3, the J gene TRBJ2-7, with TRBD2 matching over 11 bases. CDR1 and CDR2 (germline): LGHNA, YSLEER. V lost 4 bases, J lost 5 bases, and 10 bases stayed unmatched. There are 16 residues in the CDR3. Here the CDR3 reads CASSLAETSGVHEQYF. The DNA for the CDR3 is TGCGCCAGCAGCCTAGCGGAGACTAGCGGGGTCCACGAGCAGTACTTC.

This rearrangement joins TRBV10-3 to TRBJ2-7, with a weak D call TRBD1 (6 bases). In germline, CDR1 is ENHRY, CDR2 SYGVKD. The CDR3 is 13 residues long. V lost 6 bases and J 2 bases, leaving 11 bases between the germline ends. As DNA, the CDR3 is TGTGCCATCAGGGGCGACAGGCCCTACGAGCAGTACTTC. The encoded protein is CAIRGDRPYEQYF.

The chain has TRBV7-9 and TRBJ1-1; tentative D call: TRBD1 (5 bases). The CDR3 consists of 13 residues. The V end was cut by 5 bases, the J end by 9 bases, with 16 bases between. The V gene's germline CDR1 is SEHNR and CDR2 FQNEAQ (reference sequence). The CDR3 sequence is CASSPGQVGKAFF. The CDR3 nucleotides are TGTGCCAGCAGCCCAGGACAAGTTGGGAAAGCTTTCTTT. The full variable domain, its missing parts supplied by reference TRBV7-9 and TRBJ1-1, is DTGVSQNPRHKITKRGQNVTFRCDPISEHNRLYWYRQTLGQGPEFLTYFQNEAQLEKSRLLSDRFSAERPKGSFSTLEIQRTEQGDSAMYLCASSPGQVGKAFFGQGTRLTVV.

The chain combines TRBV18 with TRBJ1-2; 7 bases map to TRBD1. Germline CDR1 and CDR2: KGHSH and LQKENI. The J segment lost 5 bases and the V segment lost 4 bases, leaving 4 bases of the junction unmatched. CDR3 length equals 13 residues. CDR3 sequence: CASSHRGEYGYTF. CDR3 nucleotide sequence: TGTGCCAGCTCACACAGGGGAGAATATGGCTACACCTTC.

The V call is TRBV30, the J call TRBJ1-2, with 10 bases identical to TRBD1. The CDR3 totals 12 residues. CDR1 GTSNPN and CDR2 SVGIG come from the germline V gene (reference sequence). Trimming cost V 8 bases and J 6 bases; bases outside gene matches: 6. The CDR3 is CARGTGVHGYTF. In DNA, the CDR3 is TGTGCCCGGGGGACAGGGGTGCATGGCTACACCTTC.

V gene TRBV28 combines with J gene TRBJ2-5; 11 bases fit TRBD2. The CDR3 runs to 15 residues. Germline V gives CDR1 MDHEN, CDR2 SYDVKM. V lost 8 bases to trimming and J lost 3 bases; unmatched junction nucleotides: 8. The CDR3 loop is CASYPATSGKETQYF. The CDR3 DNA is TGTGCCAGCTATCCGGCGACTAGCGGGAAAGAGACCCAGTACTTC.

This chain connects TRBV6-6 to TRBJ2-5; 8 nucleotides align to TRBD2. The germline V gene has CDR1 MNHNY and CDR2 SVGAGI (reference sequence). The CDR3 has 16 amino acids. J lost 4 bases, V lost 2 bases, and 9 bases had no gene match. CDR3 DNA: TGTGCCAGCAGTTACGGGTTGCGGGGGGTATCAGAGACCCAGTACTTC. Translated, it gives CASSYGLRGVSETQYF.

This chain joins TRBV9 and TRBJ1-1; a weak D match, TRBD1 (5 bases). V lost 3 bases and J 4 bases, leaving 13 bases between the germline ends. The V gene's germline CDR1 is SGDLS and CDR2 YYNGEE. This CDR3 is built from 14 residues. The CDR3 protein is CASSAWGEGTEAFF. The CDR3 DNA sequence: TGTGCCAGCAGCGCCTGGGGGGAGGGCACTGAAGCTTTCTTT.

The J gene is TRBJ1-2, the V gene TRBV6-1, with no clear D. V gave up 0 bases and J gave up 7 bases, with 15 bases separating them. CDR1 MNHNS and CDR2 SASEGT come from the germline V gene. The length of the CDR3 is 15 residues. The CDR3, as DNA: TGTGCCAGCAGTGAAGCGCGGGGTTCGGAGTTTGGCTACACCTTC. It codes for CASSEARGSEFGYTF.

The V call is TRBV10-3, the J call TRBJ1-2; TRBD1 agrees at 7 bases. V lost 7 bases, J lost 4 bases, and 15 bases stayed unmatched. Germline assignment: CDR1 ENHRY and CDR2 SYGVKD. The CDR3 is 16 residues long. The CDR3 protein is CAITESPGQRPYGYTF. CDR3 in DNA: TGTGCCATCACCGAATCCCCGGGACAGCGGCCCTATGGCTACACCTTC.

This chain links TRBV12-2 with TRBJ1-5. TRBV12-2 is classified as a pseudogene. There are 13 residues in the CDR3. The CDR3 region is CASRLPGGQPQHF. Written as DNA, the CDR3 is TGTGCAAGTCGCTTGCCGGGGGGACAGCCCCAGCATTTT.

This rearrangement joins TRBV5-1 to TRBJ2-1, with 9 bases matching TRBD2. Trimming took 2 bases from V and 3 from J; bases not matched to a gene: 6. The CDR3 is made up of 16 amino acids. The germline CDR1 and CDR2 sequences are SGHRS and YFSETQ. In DNA form, the CDR3 reads TGCGCCAGCAGCTTCCAATCACTAGCGGGCTACAATGAGCAGTTCTTC. Translating it yields CASSFQSLAGYNEQFF.

This clone appeared a few times. The chain has TRBV19 and TRBJ1-1; 7 nucleotides agree with TRBD1. V shed 5 bases and J 4 bases; nucleotides not matched to a gene: 7. The CDR3 sequence is 14 residues long. The germline V gene encodes CDR1 LNHDA and CDR2 SQIVND (reference sequence). The CDR3 loop reads CASSARQGPTEAFF. The CDR3 DNA reads TGTGCCAGTAGTGCCCGACAGGGTCCCACTGAAGCTTTCTTT.

In this sample, this clone turned up once. This rearrangement joins TRBV27 to TRBJ2-7; tentative D call: TRBD1 (6 bases). CDR3 length: 15 residues. V lost 5 bases and J 2 bases, leaving 16 bases between the germline ends. Germline V gene sequence: CDR1 MNHEY, CDR2 SMNVEV (reference sequence). Here the CDR3 DNA reads TGTGCCAGCAGTCCGGGGACACGTCCAACCTACGAGCAGTACTTC. This translates into CASSPGTRPTYEQYF.

The chain is built from TRBV29-1 and TRBJ2-7; 9 nucleotides match TRBD1. Trimming at V came to 7 bases and at J to 6 bases, leaving 7 bases not matched to a gene. Germline lookup yields CDR1 SQVTM and CDR2 ANQGSEA. This CDR3 has 12 amino acids. This CDR3 reads CSAGTGNGEQYF. CDR3 bases: TGCAGCGCCGGGACAGGGAACGGCGAGCAGTACTTC.

The chain couples TRBV4-3 to TRBJ1-2, with D possibly TRBD1 on 6 matching bases. The CDR3 sequence is 15 residues long. Deletions cut 2 bases from V and 4 bases from J, with 14 bases between. Germline lookup yields CDR1 LGHNA and CDR2 YSLEER. CDR3 protein: CASSQTNRDIYGYTF. In DNA form, the CDR3 reads TGCGCCAGCAGCCAAACGAATCGGGACATCTATGGCTACACCTTC.

The chain employs TRBV2 and TRBJ2-3, with 9 positions matching TRBD1. Germline V gene lookup returns CDR1 SNHLY and CDR2 FYNNEI. CDR3 length equals 14 residues. Unmatched junction bases numbered 7, after V lost 8 bases and J lost 4 bases. CDR3 nucleotide sequence: TGTGCCAGCCGTTGGGGACAGGGCCCAGATACGCAGTATTTT. This encodes CASRWGQGPDTQYF.

The chain uses TRBV10-3 and TRBJ1-1; 8 nucleotides agree with TRBD1. J gave up 4 bases and V 5 bases, and 3 bases lay outside the gene matches. The CDR3 sequence is 13 residues long. Germline-derived CDR1 and CDR2 are ENHRY and SYGVKD. Here the CDR3 DNA reads TGTGCCATCAGTCCCGGACAGGGCACTGAAGCTTTCTTT. Its translation: CAISPGQGTEAFF.

The genes are TRBV6-5 and TRBJ1-3; 9 bases match TRBD1. This CDR3 has 12 residues. V shed 8 bases, J shed 8 bases, and the junction held 4 bases outside the gene matches. Germline V gene sequence: CDR1 MNHEY, CDR2 SVGAGI. The CDR3 loop is CASLRTGDTIYF. The CDR3 nucleotides read TGTGCCAGCTTACGGACAGGGGACACCATATATTTT.

The rearrangement uses TRBV2 and TRBJ1-4, with D perhaps matching TRBD1 (6 bases). Deletions cut 6 bases from V and 4 bases from J, with 12 bases between. Germline values: CDR1 SNHLY, CDR2 FYNNEI. The CDR3 runs 14 residues. CDR3 nucleotides: TGTGCCAGCAGGCAGGGGCCGAATAATGAAAAACTGTTTTTT. Amino acid sequence: CASRQGPNNEKLFF.

The chain recombines TRBV14 with TRBJ2-4; 9 bases fit TRBD1. This CDR3 contains 14 residues. CDR1 and CDR2 (germline): SGHDN, FVKESK. V trimming: 3 bases; J trimming: 7 bases; junction bases outside the gene matches: 4. The CDR3 region has the DNA TGTGCCAGCAGCCACGGACAGGGGTGGAACATTCAGTACTTC. Residues: CASSHGQGWNIQYF.

CDR3 in amino acids: CASSATSGGNEQFF. CDR3 sequence (DNA): TGTGCCAGCAGCGCCACTAGCGGGGGCAATGAGCAGTTCTTC. The chain recombines TRBV9 with TRBJ2-1; 11 bases map to TRBD2. The CDR3 extends over 14 amino acids. V dropped 3 bases and J dropped 6; count of bases not matched to a gene: 2. Germline V gene data show CDR1 as SGDLS and CDR2 as YYNGEE.